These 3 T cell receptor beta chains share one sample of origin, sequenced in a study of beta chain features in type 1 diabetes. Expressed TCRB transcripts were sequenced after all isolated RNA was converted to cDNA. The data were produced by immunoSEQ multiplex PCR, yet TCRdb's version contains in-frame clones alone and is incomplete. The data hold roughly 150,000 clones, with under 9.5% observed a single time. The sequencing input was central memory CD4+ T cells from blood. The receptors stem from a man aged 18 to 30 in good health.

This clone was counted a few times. This CDR3 is CASSPRGRGRHEQFF. As DNA, the CDR3 is TGTGCCAGCAGTCCCCGGGGCAGGGGGAGACATGAGCAGTTCTTC. V gene TRBV6-1 combines with J gene TRBJ2-1, with 7 bases identical to TRBD1. Germline CDR1 MNHNS, CDR2 SASEGT. The CDR3 sequence is 15 residues long. Germline trimming cut 5 bases from V and 8 bases from J; bases unmatched to any gene: 12.

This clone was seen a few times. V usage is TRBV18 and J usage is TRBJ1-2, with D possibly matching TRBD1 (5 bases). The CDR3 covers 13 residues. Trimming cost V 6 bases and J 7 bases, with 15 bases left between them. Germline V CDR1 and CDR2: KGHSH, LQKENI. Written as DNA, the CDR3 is TGTGCCAGCTCCCCCGGGCCGGGGGGTGGCTACACCTTC. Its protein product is CASSPGPGGGYTF.

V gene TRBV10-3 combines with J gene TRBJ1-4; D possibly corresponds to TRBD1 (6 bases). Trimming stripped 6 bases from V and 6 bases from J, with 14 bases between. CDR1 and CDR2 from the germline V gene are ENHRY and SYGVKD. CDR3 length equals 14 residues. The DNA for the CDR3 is TGTGCCATCAGGGCGGACAGAAGCCATGAAAAACTGTTTTTT. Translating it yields CAIRADRSHEKLFF.